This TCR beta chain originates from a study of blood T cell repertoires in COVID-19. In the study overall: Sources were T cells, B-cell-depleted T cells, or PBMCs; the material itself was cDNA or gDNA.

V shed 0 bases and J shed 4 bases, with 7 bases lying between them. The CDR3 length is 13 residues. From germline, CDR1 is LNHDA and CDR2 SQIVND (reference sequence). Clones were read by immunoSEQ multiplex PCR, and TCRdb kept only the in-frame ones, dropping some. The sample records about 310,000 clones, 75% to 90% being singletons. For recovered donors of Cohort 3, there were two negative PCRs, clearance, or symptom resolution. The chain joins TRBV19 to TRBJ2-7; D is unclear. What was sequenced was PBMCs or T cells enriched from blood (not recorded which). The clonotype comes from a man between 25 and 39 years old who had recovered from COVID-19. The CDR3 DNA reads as TGTGCCAGTAGTATAGATTCGGGTTACGAGCAGTACTTC. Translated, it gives CASSIDSGYEQYF.